This TCR beta chain was recovered during a study of OX40 agonist ivuxolimab in advanced cancers. Germline lookup yields CDR1 MNHNS and CDR2 SASEGT. This CDR3 region has 14 residues. Assay: immunoSEQ multiplex PCR; the TCRdb copy retains only in-frame clones and omits some. The repertoire holds some 110,000 clones, with just under 95% as singletons. About this clone itself: One end of the junction is discordant with germline, which a read error may explain.

The gene calls are TRBV6-1 and TRBJ1-2; perhaps TRBD1 as D (6 bases). The source material was CD4+ or CD8+ T cells sorted from blood, sampled in a trial of the OX40 agonist ivuxolimab. The TCR originated in an adult with an advanced solid tumor such as melanoma, head and neck, liver or kidney cancer. CDR3 loop: CASSEDGSRGDDFF. DNA for the CDR3: TGTGCCAGCAGTGAAGACGGGTCGAGGGGGGACGACTTCTTC.